The 2 T cell receptor beta chains below all came from one sample that was sequenced in a study of T cells in localized non-small cell lung cancer. Libraries were prepared by immunoSEQ multiplex PCR; TCRdb keeps only in-frame clonotypes and omits some of them. There are about 70,000 clones in the sample; approximately 88% occur only once, and approximately 1.2% lies in the top ten. The sample in question was peripheral blood, obtained before any cancer treatment. These receptors came from a female donor aged 60 or older with stage I lung adenocarcinoma.

CDR3 sequence reads: CASSRSGTSGRFYNEQFF. CDR3 bases: TGCGCCAGCAGTCGGTCTGGGACTAGCGGGAGGTTCTACAATGAGCAGTTCTTC. The chain couples TRBV4-3 to TRBJ2-1, with 15 bases lining up with TRBD2. This CDR3 is 18 amino acids long. The germline V gene encodes CDR1 LGHNA and CDR2 YSLEER. V shed 6 bases, J shed 3 bases, and the junction held 9 bases outside the gene matches.

This chain joins TRBV15 and TRBJ2-7, with TRBD1 matching 10 bases. Trimming at V came to 0 bases and at J to 6 bases, leaving 11 bases not matched to a gene. This CDR3 contains 17 residues. Germline V lookup: CDR1 LNHNV, CDR2 YYDKDF (reference sequence). The CDR3 reads CATSRDIGDRGLREQYF. CDR3 DNA: TGTGCCACCAGCAGAGATATTGGGGACAGGGGCTTGCGCGAGCAGTACTTC.